This T cell receptor (beta chain) is drawn from a study of shared clonotypes between healthy human individuals. Across the study: Three CD4 naive, three CD4 memory, two CD8 naive and one CD8 memory plate were used per donor. Study outcomes and limitations: Naive subsets typically showed greater estimated richness than memory subsets.

The CDR3 is 15 amino acids. Per the germline V gene, CDR1 is SNHLY and CDR2 is FYNNEI. Trimming pared 6 bases from V and 2 bases from J, leaving 13 bases between. To note about this clone: What it binds is unknown.

For sorted subsets, about 190 ng DNA per replicate equaled roughly 30,000 T cell genomes. Per the original data handling: Filtering of immunoSEQ junctional sequences could not match full-length read filtering. Assay used: immunoSEQ multiplex PCR; TCRdb lists only in-frame clones, some missing. The DNA gave D and trimming, while V, J and clone size come from that table. The data show roughly 2.6 million clones, with approximately 90% seen just once and around 0.14% held by the top ten. Sequenced: naive CD4+ T cells sorted from blood. Indicated subset: CD45RA+ positively selected. This chain joins TRBV2 and TRBJ2-2; no reliable D call. The clonotype originates from a young man in good health. CDR3 coding DNA: TGTGCCAGCAGCGCGGTAGGCGGTAACACCGGGGAGCTGTTTTTT. It encodes CASSAVGGNTGELFF.